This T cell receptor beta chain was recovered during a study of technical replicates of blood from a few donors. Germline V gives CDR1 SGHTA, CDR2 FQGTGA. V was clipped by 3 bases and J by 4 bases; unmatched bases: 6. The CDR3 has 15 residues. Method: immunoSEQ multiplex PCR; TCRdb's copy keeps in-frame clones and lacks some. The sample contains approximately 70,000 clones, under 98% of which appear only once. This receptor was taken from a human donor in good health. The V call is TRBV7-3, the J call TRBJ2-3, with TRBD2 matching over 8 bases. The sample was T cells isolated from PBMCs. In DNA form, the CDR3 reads TGTGCCAGCAGCTTTGGACTAGCTAGGGCAGATACGCAGTATTTT. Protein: CASSFGLARADTQYF.